This T cell receptor beta chain is drawn from a study of early T cells in non-severe SARS-CoV-2 infection (dated by TCRdb to the early 2020s). Concerning the study at large: Because TCR sequencing relied on bulk RNA taken from unsorted whole blood, pairing of alpha and beta chains was not possible.

Points the paper makes about the study in general: VDJdb matching was skewed toward anti-spike CD8 responses and likely underestimated virus-specific expansions, missing private and CD4 specificities.

V and J are truncated by 6 bases and 3 bases respectively, leaving an intervening sequence of 12 bases. From the cysteine through the phenylalanine, the CDR3 covers 14 amino acids. Only the CDR3 region is kept as DNA, spanning 42 bases read in frame from base 1. Taken from the germline V gene, the CDR1 and CDR2 loops are SGHAT and FQNNGV. The library came from 5' RACE. TCRdb shows the sequencer as NextSeq 500. The TCR library protocol attached unique molecular identifiers to individual cDNA molecules to correct for sequencing error and PCR bias. TCR alpha and beta chains were both sequenced, and the abundances of alpha and beta sequences in each sample were closely correlated with each other. Per the source publication's procedure: V gene, J gene and CDR3 annotation of TCR sequences was performed with Decombinator V4. TCRs were defined as expanded if a significant change between any two time points was detected under a Poisson model with p below 0.0001. TCR abundances were normalised to the total number of TCRs sequenced per sample and expressed as counts per million. TRAV1-2 paired with TRAJ12, TRAJ20 or TRAJ33 defined MAIT TCRs, while TRAV10 paired with TRAJ18 defined iNKT TCRs. VDJdb, accessed 1 November 2021, was searched for CMV, EBV and SARS-CoV-2 annotated TCRs, with TCRs annotated for multiple antigens excluded. The public sequencing data were trimmed at Q25 with fastp and processed into clonotypes with MiXCR by TCRdb, which kept only in-frame beta chains. Rows merge per CDR3 protein into single entries with the most common DNA and genes. These V and J calls rely on TCRdb rather than the paper's analysis. This sample comprises 20,000 to 25,000 distinct CDR3 sequences, 5% to 6% of them detected only once. The biggest ten clones account for roughly 14% of the sample.

This clonotype was found a few times. Its recognized antigen is unknown. Per-base qualities were not stored, and no clone one base away is much larger. Set within a cohort of healthcare workers in London, UK, this nested case-control study involved weekly PCR testing of nasopharyngeal swabs along with blood sampling. Healthcare workers were enrolled in the week of the UK lockdown, from 23 to 31 March 2020, and were followed every week for up to about 16 weeks. The material was whole blood, obtained at baseline. This receptor was identified in an adult who was a healthcare worker with PCR-confirmed SARS-CoV-2 infection or an uninfected control (not recorded which). The rearrangement combines TRBV11-2 with TRBJ2-1, with the identity of the D gene unclear. This receptor has the CDR3 CASRPSDIYNEQFF. At the DNA level, the sequence is TGTGCCAGCAGGCCTTCGGATATCTACAATGAGCAGTTCTTC.